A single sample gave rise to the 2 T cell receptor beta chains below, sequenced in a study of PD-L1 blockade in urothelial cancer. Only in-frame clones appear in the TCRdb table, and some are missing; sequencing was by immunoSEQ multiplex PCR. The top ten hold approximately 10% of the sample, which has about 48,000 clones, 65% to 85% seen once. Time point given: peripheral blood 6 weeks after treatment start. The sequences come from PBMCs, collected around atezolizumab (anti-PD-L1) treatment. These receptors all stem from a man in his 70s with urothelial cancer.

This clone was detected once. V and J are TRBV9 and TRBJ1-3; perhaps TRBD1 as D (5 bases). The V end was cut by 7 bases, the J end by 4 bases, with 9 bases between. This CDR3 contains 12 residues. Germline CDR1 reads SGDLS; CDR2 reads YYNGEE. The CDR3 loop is CASQGSGNTIYF. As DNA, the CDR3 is TGTGCCAGCCAGGGCAGCGGAAACACCATATATTTT.

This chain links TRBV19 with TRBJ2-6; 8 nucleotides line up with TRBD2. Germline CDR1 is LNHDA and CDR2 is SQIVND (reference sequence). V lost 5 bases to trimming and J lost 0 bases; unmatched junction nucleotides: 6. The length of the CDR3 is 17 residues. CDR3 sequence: CASSPRGGFSGANVLTF. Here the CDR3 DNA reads TGTGCCAGTAGTCCCCGGGGGGGCTTCTCTGGGGCCAACGTCCTGACTTTC. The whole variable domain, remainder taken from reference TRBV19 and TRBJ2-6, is DGGITQSPKYLFRKEGQNVTLSCEQNLNHDAMYWYRQDPGQGLRLIYYSQIVNDFQKGDIAEGYSVSREKKESFPLTVTSAQKNPTAFYLCASSPRGGFSGANVLTFGAGSRLTVL.